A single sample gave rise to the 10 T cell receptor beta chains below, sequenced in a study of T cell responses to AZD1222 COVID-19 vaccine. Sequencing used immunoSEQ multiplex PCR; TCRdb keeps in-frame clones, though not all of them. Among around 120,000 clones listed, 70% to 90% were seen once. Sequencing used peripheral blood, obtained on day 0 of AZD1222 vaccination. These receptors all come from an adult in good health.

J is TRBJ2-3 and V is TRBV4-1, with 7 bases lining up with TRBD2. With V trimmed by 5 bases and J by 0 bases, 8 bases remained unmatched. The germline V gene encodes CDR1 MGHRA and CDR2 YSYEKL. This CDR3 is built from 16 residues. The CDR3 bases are TGCGCCAGCAGCACAGCTAGCGGCCTTAGCACAGATACGCAGTATTTT. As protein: CASSTASGLSTDTQYF.

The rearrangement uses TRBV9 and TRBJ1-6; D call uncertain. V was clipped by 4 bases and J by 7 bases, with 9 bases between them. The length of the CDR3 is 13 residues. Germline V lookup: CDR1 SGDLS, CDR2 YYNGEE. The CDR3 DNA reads TGTGCCAGCAGCACTACGGGGAATTCACCCCTCCACTTT. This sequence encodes CASSTTGNSPLHF.

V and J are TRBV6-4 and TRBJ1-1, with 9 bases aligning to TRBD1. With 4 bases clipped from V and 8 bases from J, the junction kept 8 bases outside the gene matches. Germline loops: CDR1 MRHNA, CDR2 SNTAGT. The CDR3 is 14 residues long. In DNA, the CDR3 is TGTGCCAGCAGTGGTCAGTTCGGACAGGGGGAAGCTTTCTTT. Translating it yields CASSGQFGQGEAFF.

The CDR3 bases are TGCGCCAGCAGCTTTTTTCCAACCAATGAGCAGTTCTTC. Amino acids: CASSFFPTNEQFF. The J gene is TRBJ2-1, the V gene TRBV5-1; no clear D. Germline V gives CDR1 SGHRS, CDR2 YFSETQ. The CDR3 is made up of 13 amino acids. The V gene lost 2 bases and the J gene lost 6 bases, with 9 bases spanning the gap.

The CDR3 here is CASRLTGGLNGYTF. CDR3 DNA sequence: TGTGCCAGCAGATTGACAGGGGGCTTGAATGGCTACACCTTC. The gene calls are TRBV6-5 and TRBJ1-2; TRBD1 matches 10 bases. This CDR3 is built from 14 residues. Losses at the gene ends were 6 bases for V and 6 bases for J; bases not matched to a gene: 7. Germline V CDR1 and CDR2: MNHEY, SVGAGI.

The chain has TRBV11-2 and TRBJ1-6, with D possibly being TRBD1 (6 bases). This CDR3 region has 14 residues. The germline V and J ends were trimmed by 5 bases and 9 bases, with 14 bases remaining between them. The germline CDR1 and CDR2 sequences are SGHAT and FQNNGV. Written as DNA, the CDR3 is TGTGCCAGCAGCCCCTTGAAAGGGGGTTCACCCCTCCACTTT. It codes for CASSPLKGGSPLHF.

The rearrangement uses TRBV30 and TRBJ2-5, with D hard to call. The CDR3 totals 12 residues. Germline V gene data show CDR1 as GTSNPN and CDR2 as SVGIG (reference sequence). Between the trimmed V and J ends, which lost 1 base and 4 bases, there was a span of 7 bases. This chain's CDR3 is CAWSGGGETQYF. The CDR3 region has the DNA TGTGCCTGGAGTGGGGGTGGAGAGACCCAGTACTTC.

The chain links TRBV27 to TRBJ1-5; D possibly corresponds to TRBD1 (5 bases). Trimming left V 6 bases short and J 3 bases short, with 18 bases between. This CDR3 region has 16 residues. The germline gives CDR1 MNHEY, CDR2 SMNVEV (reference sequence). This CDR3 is CASSSLDLGANQPQHF. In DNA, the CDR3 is TGTGCCAGCAGCAGTTTAGATTTAGGGGCCAATCAGCCCCAGCATTTT.

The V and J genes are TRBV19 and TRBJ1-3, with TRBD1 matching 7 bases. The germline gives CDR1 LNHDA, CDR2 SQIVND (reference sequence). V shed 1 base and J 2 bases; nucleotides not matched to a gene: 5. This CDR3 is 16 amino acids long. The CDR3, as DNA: TGTGCCAGTAGTATAGGGGGACAGATCGCTGGAAACACCATATATTTT. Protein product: CASSIGGQIAGNTIYF.

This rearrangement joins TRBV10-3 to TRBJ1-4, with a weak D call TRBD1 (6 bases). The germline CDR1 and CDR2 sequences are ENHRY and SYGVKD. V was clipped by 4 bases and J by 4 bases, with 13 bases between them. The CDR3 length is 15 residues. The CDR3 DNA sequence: TGTGCCATCAGTGGCAAGGGGGGCCTTAATGAAAAACTGTTTTTT. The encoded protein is CAISGKGGLNEKLFF.